This T cell receptor (beta chain) was sequenced for a study of CXCR3-negative and CXCR3-positive naive CD8 T cells. Broader study findings: The majority of assays used fresh PBMCs, and CXCR3 expression partially decreased after cryopreservation. CXCR3-expressing naive cells carried TRB CDR3s more hydrophobic than those of CXCR3-negative naive cells. TRBV-TRBJ usage was alike in naive CXCR3-negative and CXCR3-positive cells but differed in memory cells.

This CDR3 region has 12 residues. To note about this clonotype: Its antigen is currently unknown.

Carrying UMI labels, the TRB cDNA libraries were prepared through 5' RACE. TCRdb reprocessed the 5' RACE reads, with one entry per CDR3 protein and no DNA. Its clone listing holds over 150,000 distinct CDR3 sequences. The receptor's source is a human donor in good health. Some clones in this sample may be carry-over from other donors' samples. J is TRBJ2-7 and V is TRBV12-3 or TRBV12-4. Sequencing was done on a sample of naive CXCR3+ CD8+ T cells from blood. Subset in this sample: CD45RO-CCR7+CD27+CD95- naive CD8+ T cells expressing CXCR3 (TNR3+). This CDR3 is CASSLSSFEQYF.